The clone carrying this TCR beta chain was detected many times. Its specificity is unknown. Trimming shortened V by 0 bases and J by 4 bases, and 18 bases separated the two germline ends. The germline V gene has CDR1 LGHNA and CDR2 YNFKEQ. There are 18 residues in the CDR3. The sample is drawn from a study of T-cell reconstitution after alpha-beta-depleted transplantation in children. Study outcomes and limitations: At one year after transplant, newly produced T cells mostly accounted for T-cell counts and diversity. Reported findings indicate that, about two months after transplant, alpha-beta T cells came from several hundred expanded clones, which were derived from non-depleted graft cells.

Using unique molecular identifiers, the investigators prepared the TCRbeta library. TCRdb fed the PCR reads into MiXCR, producing one record per CDR3 protein. This table holds 240,000 or so distinct CDR3 sequences, just under 8.5% found once. Sequencing used PBMCs, mostly from graft donor cells, obtained 180 days after TCRalphabeta/CD19-depleted stem cell transplant. The genes are TRBV4-2 and TRBJ2-2; D not resolved. This TCR derives from a male patient between 10 and 17 years old who had a stem cell transplant for acute lymphoblastic leukemia, so the T cells may come from the graft donor. The CDR3 region is CASSQDVETRPGTGELFF. The CDR3 coding sequence is TGTGCCAGCAGCCAAGATGTAGAGACCCGCCCCGGCACCGGGGAGCTGTTTTTT.